This T cell receptor (beta chain) derives from a study of OX40 agonist ivuxolimab in advanced cancers. Germline values: CDR1 SGHRS, CDR2 YFSETQ. This CDR3 spans 16 amino acids. The ends lost 0 bases at V and 2 bases at J; junction bases unmatched: 2. This clone has a single count. Its target is unknown. Generated by immunoSEQ multiplex PCR, the TCRdb table keeps only in-frame clones and is missing some. Of around 83,000 clones in the sample, around nine tenths were seen once. Overall study results and limits: Dose levels from 0.1 to 3.0 mg/kg saw CD4+ and CD8+ blood T cells expand clonally by week 6.

The chain couples TRBV5-1 to TRBJ2-6; 7 bases fit TRBD2. The source material was CD4+ or CD8+ T cells sorted from blood, sampled in a trial of the OX40 agonist ivuxolimab. This clonotype originated in an adult with an advanced solid tumor such as melanoma, head and neck, liver or kidney cancer. The CDR3 spells CASSLASGAGANVLTF. DNA of the CDR3: TGCGCCAGCAGCTTGGCCAGCGGGGCTGGGGCCAACGTCCTGACTTTC.